Sequencing of this TCR beta chain was carried out in a study of shared clonotypes between healthy human individuals. Measured with immunoSEQ multiplex PCR; TCRdb has only the in-frame clones, and not every one. The sample lists about a million clones; about 77% were seen once. V was shortened by 3 bases and J by 6 bases, with 15 bases between the two germline ends. The CDR3 length is 14 residues. The germline V gene has CDR1 SQVTM and CDR2 ANQGSEA. The sequenced sample was memory CD4+ T cells sorted from blood. Documented subset: CD45RA-negative fraction. The chain employs TRBV29-1 and TRBJ2-1; the D gene is possibly TRBD1 (6 bases). The clonotype comes from a man younger than 35 in good health. For the CDR3, the DNA is TGCAGCGTTGATGACAGGCGTTACGGCAATGAGCAGTTCTTC. Its protein product is CSVDDRRYGNEQFF.